This T cell receptor (beta chain) was found in a study of identical twins. Study conclusions and caveats: An excess of low generation probability was shown by twin-shared out-of-frame alpha sequences.

TCRdb independently ran MiXCR on the 5' RACE reads; one entry per CDR3 protein. The repertoire consists of over 500,000 distinct CDR3 sequences, with approximately 22% occurring once and the leading ten covering around 1%. Germline V gene lookup returns CDR1 SQVTM and CDR2 ANQGSEA. Losses at the gene ends were 7 bases for V and 7 bases for J; bases not matched to a gene: 2. The CDR3 runs 12 residues. This clonotype has just a few counts. As yet, its antigen is unknown. These data also featured in a second study, about T cells expressing NK-cell markers. That work states: NKG2C+ dominant clonotype frequencies in 5 or 6 donors were roughly 1.0-7.5% of CD8+ T cells.

The V gene is TRBV29-1, the J gene TRBJ2-1; 12 bases are shared with TRBD2. The origin of this receptor is a young woman in good health. The sequencing input was CD4+ T cells sorted from blood. The CDR3 DNA reads TGCAGCGCCGGGACTAGCGGGAATGAGCAGTTCTTC. It encodes CSAGTSGNEQFF.